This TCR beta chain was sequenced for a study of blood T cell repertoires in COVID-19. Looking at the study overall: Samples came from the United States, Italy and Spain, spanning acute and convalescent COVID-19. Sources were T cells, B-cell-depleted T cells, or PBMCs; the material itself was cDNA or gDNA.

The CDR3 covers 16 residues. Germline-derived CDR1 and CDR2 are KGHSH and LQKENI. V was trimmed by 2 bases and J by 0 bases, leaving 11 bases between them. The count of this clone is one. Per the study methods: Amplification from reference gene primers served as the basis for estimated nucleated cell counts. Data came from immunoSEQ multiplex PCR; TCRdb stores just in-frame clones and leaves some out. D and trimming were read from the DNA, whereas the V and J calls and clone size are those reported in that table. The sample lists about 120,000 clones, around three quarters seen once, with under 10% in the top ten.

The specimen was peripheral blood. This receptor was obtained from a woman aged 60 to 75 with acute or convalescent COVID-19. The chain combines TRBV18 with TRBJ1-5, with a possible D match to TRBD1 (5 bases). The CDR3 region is CASSPTTVYSNQPQHF. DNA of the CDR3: TGTGCCAGCTCACCAACGACAGTCTATAGCAATCAGCCCCAGCATTTT.